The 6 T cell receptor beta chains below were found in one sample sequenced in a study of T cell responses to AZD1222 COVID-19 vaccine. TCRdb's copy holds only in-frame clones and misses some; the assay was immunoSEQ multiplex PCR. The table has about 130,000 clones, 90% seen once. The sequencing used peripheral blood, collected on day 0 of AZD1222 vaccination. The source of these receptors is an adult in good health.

The CDR3, as DNA: TGTGCCAGCAGTTCTCTAAGACAGACCTACGAGCAGTACTTC. It yields the protein CASSSLRQTYEQYF. V usage is TRBV6-2 or TRBV6-3 and J usage is TRBJ2-7, with D possibly being TRBD1 (5 bases). This CDR3 region has 14 residues. Per the germline V gene, CDR1 is MNHEY and CDR2 is SVGEGT. The germline V and J ends were trimmed by 4 bases and 2 bases, with 12 bases remaining between them.

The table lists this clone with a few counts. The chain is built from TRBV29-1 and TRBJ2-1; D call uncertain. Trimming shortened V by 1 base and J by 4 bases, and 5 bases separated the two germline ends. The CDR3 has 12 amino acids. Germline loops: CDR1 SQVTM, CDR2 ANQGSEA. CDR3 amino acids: CSVEAPYNEQFF. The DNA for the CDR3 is TGCAGCGTTGAAGCTCCGTACAATGAGCAGTTCTTC.

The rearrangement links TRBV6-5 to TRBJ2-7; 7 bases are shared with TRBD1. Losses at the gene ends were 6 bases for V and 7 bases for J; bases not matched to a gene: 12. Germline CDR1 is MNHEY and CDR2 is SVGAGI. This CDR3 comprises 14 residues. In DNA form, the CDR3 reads TGTGCCAGCAGCAAGGACAGGAGCCCTAGAGAGCAGTACTTC. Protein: CASSKDRSPREQYF.

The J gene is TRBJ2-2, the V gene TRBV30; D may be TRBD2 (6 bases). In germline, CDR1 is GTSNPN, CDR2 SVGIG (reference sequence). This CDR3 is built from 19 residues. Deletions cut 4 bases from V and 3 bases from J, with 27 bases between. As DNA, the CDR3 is TGTGCCTGGATCCCCTGGGCGGACGGGAGTTACGGGCACACCGGGGAGCTGTTTTTT. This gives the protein CAWIPWADGSYGHTGELFF.

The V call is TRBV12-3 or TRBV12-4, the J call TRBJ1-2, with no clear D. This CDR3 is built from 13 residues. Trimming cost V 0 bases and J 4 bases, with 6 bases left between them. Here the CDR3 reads CASSLANLYGYTF. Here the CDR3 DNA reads TGTGCCAGCAGTTTAGCAAACCTCTATGGCTACACCTTC.

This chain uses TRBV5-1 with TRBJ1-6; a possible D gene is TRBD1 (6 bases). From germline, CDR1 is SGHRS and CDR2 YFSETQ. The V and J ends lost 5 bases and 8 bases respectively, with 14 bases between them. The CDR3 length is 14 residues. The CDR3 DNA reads TGCGCCAGCAGTTCCGAGGGGGAGGATTCACCCCTCCACTTT. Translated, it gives CASSSEGEDSPLHF.